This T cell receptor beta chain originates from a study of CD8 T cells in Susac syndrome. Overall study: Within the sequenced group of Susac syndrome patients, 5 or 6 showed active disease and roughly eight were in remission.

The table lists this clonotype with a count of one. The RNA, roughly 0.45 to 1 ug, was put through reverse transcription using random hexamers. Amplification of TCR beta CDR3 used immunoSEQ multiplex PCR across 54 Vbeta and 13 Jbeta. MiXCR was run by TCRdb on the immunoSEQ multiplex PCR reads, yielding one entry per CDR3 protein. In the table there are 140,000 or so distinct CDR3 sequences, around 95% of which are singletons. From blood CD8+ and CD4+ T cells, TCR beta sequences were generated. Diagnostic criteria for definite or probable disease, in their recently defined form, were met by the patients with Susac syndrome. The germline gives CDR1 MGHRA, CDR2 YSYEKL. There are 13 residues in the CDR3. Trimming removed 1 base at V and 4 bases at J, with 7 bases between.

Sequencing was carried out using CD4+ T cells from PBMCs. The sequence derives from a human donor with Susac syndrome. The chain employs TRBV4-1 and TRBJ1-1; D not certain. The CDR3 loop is CASSQADGTEAFF. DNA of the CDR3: TGCGCCAGCAGCCAAGCGGACGGCACTGAAGCTTTCTTT.